The sequence of this T cell receptor (beta chain) was determined in a study of beta chain features in type 1 diabetes. General study findings and limits: HLA influence on TCRB rearrangement stayed unresolved here.

Details on this clone: The antigen remains unidentified.

What was sequenced were expressed TCRB transcripts, since all of the isolated RNA had been reverse transcribed. Sequenced naive, central memory and regulatory T cell samples produced an average of about 3.57 million reads. Measured with immunoSEQ multiplex PCR; TCRdb has only the in-frame clones, and not every one. The repertoire holds hundreds of thousands of clones, 14% seen once, with approximately 6.7% in the top ten. Populations obtained by sorting all exceeded 98% purity. This TCR was recovered from a man aged 25 to 45 in good health. The sequencing input was central memory CD4+ T cells from blood.

CDR3 bases: TGTGCCAGCTCACCACGTAACAACATGCGGAACACCGGGGAGCTGTTTTTT. It translates to CASSPRNNMRNTGELFF. The chain has TRBV18 and TRBJ2-2; D is unclear. The germline CDR1 and CDR2 sequences are KGHSH and LQKENI. V gave up 1 base and J gave up 1 base, with 13 bases separating them. The length of the CDR3 is 17 residues.